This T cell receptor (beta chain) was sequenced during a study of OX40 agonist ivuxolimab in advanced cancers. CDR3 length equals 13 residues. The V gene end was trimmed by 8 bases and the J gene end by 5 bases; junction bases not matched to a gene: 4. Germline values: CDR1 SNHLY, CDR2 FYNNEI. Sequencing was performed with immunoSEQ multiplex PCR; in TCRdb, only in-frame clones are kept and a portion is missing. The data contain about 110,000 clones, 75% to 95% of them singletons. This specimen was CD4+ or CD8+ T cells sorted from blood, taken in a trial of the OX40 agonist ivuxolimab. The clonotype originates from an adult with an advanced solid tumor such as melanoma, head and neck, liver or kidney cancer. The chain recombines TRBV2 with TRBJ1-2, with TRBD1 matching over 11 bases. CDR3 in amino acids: CASGQGARYGYTF. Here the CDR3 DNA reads TGTGCCAGCGGACAGGGGGCGCGGTATGGCTACACCTTC. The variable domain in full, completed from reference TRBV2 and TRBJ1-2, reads EPEVTQTPSHQVTQMGQEVILRCVPISNHLYFYWYRQILGQKVEFLVSFYNNEISEKSEIFDDQFSVERPDGSNFTLKIRSTKLEDSAMYFCASGQGARYGYTFGSGTRLTVV.